Listed below are T cell receptor beta chains from one sample, sequenced in a study of blood T cell repertoires in COVID-19. Repertoires were generated with immunoSEQ multiplex PCR, while TCRdb's copy carries only in-frame clones and drops some. Of more than 85,000 clones in the sample, around 87% were seen once. Sample: peripheral blood. The source of these receptors is a man aged 50 to 59 with active or convalescent COVID-19. Each CDR3 is given with its conserved first and last residue.

j_call,v_call,cdr3_aa
TRBJ1-1,TRBV3-1/TRBV3-2,CASSQALQGKTEAFF
TRBJ2-3,TRBV24-1,CATSDSPTGDTQYF
TRBJ2-7,TRBV21-1,CASSPRTGEVNEQYF
TRBJ1-6,TRBV30,CALQGSYNSPLHF
TRBJ1-1,TRBV6-6,CASLRRGDTEAFF
TRBJ2-2,TRBV7-8,CASSIQGYQNTGELFF
TRBJ1-3,TRBV18,CASSPPGQGFGNTIYF
TRBJ1-5,TRBV12-3/TRBV12-4,CASSPGGPQHF
TRBJ2-2,TRBV14,CASSRGNTGELFF
TRBJ1-2,TRBV3-1/TRBV3-2,CASSQLTGLRGYTF
TRBJ2-7,TRBV28,CASSLSGTGSYEQYF
TRBJ1-4,TRBV10-2,CASSEWSPATNEKLFF
TRBJ2-3,TRBV10-3,CAISVEGTDTQYF
TRBJ2-1,TRBV6-6,CASSSGRAVAYNEQFF
TRBJ2-3,TRBV6-5,CASSAGLSTDTQYF
TRBJ2-3,TRBV5-1,CASSLASDPADTQYF
TRBJ1-6,TRBV27,CASSSGISSPLHF
TRBJ1-2,TRBV5-5,CASNLWGGAYGYGYTF
TRBJ2-7,TRBV29-1,CSVTGTGYYEQYF
TRBJ1-2,TRBV24-1,CATSDGVSGGIYGYTF
TRBJ1-3,TRBV5-4,CASSSWGGGNTIYF
TRBJ1-6,TRBV23-1,CASSRGIVAPYNSPLHF
TRBJ2-3,TRBV10-1,CASTPGGGTDTQYF
TRBJ1-6,TRBV27,CASRGQGSSPLHF
TRBJ1-5,TRBV19,CASSGQGGNQPQHF
TRBJ1-4,TRBV25-1,CASSELGGAANEKLFF
TRBJ2-5,TRBV12-3/TRBV12-4,CASRGQPQETQYF
TRBJ2-7,TRBV5-1,CASSRLAGQIYEQYF
TRBJ2-7,TRBV5-1,CASSPRESSYEQYF
TRBJ1-6,TRBV5-5,CASRGQVAPYNSPLHF
TRBJ1-6,TRBV12-3/TRBV12-4,CASRGRGRSPLHF
TRBJ2-2,TRBV5-4,CASSGPGGTGELFF
TRBJ2-7,TRBV18,CASSNSGDSYEQYF
TRBJ1-5,TRBV6-1,CASSEHIHSNQPQHF
TRBJ1-5,TRBV19,CASWGGQEHQPQHF
TRBJ2-3,TRBV5-1,CASSNSGGASDTQYF
TRBJ1-2,TRBV6-5,CASRTGGNGYTF
TRBJ2-5,TRBV7-9,CANDRVLQETQYF
TRBJ1-2,TRBV24-1,CATSDFSLNYGYTF
TRBJ2-5,TRBV19,CASSLAGAQETQYF